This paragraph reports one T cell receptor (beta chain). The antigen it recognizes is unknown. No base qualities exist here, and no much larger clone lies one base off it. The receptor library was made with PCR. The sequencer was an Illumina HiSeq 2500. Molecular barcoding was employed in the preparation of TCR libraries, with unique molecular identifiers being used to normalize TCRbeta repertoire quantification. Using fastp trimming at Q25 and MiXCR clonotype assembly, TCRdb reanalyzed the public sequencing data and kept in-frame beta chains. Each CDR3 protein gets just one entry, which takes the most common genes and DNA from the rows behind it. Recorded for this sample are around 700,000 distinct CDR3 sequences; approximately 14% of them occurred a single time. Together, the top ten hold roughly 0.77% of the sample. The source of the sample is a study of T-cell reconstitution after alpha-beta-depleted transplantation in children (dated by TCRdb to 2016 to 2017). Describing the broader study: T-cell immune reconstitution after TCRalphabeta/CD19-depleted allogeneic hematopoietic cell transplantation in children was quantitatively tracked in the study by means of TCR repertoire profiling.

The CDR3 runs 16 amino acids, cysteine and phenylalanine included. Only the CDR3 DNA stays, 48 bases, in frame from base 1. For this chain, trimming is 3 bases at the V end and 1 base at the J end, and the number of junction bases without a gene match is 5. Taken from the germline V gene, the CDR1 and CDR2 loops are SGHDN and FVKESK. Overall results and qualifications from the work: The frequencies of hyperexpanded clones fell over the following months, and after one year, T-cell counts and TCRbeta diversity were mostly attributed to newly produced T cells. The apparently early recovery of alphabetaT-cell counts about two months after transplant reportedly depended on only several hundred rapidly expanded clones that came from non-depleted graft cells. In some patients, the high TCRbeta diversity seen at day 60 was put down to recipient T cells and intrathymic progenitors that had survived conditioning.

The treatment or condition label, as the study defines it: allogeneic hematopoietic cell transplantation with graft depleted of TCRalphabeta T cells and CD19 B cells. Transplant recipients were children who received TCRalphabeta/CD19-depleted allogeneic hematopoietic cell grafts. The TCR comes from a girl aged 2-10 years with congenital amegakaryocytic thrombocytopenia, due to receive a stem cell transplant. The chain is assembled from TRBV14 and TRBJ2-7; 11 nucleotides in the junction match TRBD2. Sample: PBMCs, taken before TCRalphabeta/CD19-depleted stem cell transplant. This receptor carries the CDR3 CASSHLSGRGSYEQYF. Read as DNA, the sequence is TGTGCCAGCAGCCACCTTAGCGGGAGGGGTTCCTACGAGCAGTACTTC. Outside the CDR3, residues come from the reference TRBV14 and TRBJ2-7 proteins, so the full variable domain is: EAGVTQFPSHSVIEKGQTVTLRCDPISGHDNLYWYRRVMGKEIKFLLHFVKESKQDESGMPNNRFLAERTGGTYSTLKVQPAELEDSGVYFCASSHLSGRGSYEQYFGPGTRLTVT.